This T cell receptor (beta chain) was identified during a study of T-cell memory formation after mild COVID-19 (dated by TCRdb to 2020 to 2023). With regard to the full study: TCR sequence clusters from the two donors were largely donor specific. In a couple of donors, T-cell clones that expanded and contracted after mild COVID-19 were followed by sequencing TCRalpha and TCRbeta repertoires longitudinally. Two young, previously healthy adult volunteers, one female and one male, were included in the cohort.

This clonotype was picked up a small number of times. Its antigen is still unknown. Sequence at one end of the junction differs from germline and may be a read error. Sequencing took place on an Illumina NovaSeq 6000. TCRalpha and TCRbeta cDNA libraries were built by 5'RACE with constant-segment primers, adding sample barcodes and unique molecular identifiers. Trizol reagent was used to extract RNA from every sample. Libraries were amplified in two PCR steps, with a second sample barcode and Illumina TruSeq adapters added in the second step. Sequencing of the libraries was done on an Illumina NovaSeq, producing 2 x 150 bp paired-end reads. As for the original processing: Demultiplexing of reads and collapsing into UMI-guided consensus sequences were performed with migec v1.2.7. With mixcr v2.1.11, UMI consensuses were aligned to TRA and TRB V and J templates and assembled into clonotypes. A clonotype was counted as expanded or contracted only if both edgeR and NoisET called the change significant, with noise models trained on biological replicates. For edgeR calls, the thresholds were a false discovery rate-adjusted p below 0.01 and a log2 fold-change of 1. As an exploratory analysis of dynamics, PCA with hierarchical clustering was applied to max-normalized trajectories of the 1000 most abundant clonotypes. Separately sequenced CD4+ and CD8+ repertoires were used to assign the CD4 or CD8 phenotype of responding clones. TCRdb passed the public sequencing reads through fastp at Q25 and MiXCR, retaining productive beta sequences. Identical CDR3 protein sequences are pooled into one entry, listed with their most common genes and DNA. TCRdb, not the original authors, processed these V and J calls. The sample table records over 450,000 distinct CDR3 sequences; around 21% of these occur just once. The ten top clones hold around 12% of the sample.

The germline V gene supplies CDR1 KGHSH and CDR2 LQKENI. The CDR3, from cysteine to phenylalanine, totals 16 residues. The entry retains the CDR3 DNA only, 48 bases that are in frame from base 1. Ficoll-Paque density gradient centrifugation was the method used to isolate PBMCs. Findings and caveats that apply to the study as a whole: Balanced CD4/CD8 phenotypes were observed for clones contracting from day 15 to 85, whereas a bias towards CD4+ was observed for a second wave of clones expanding from day 15 to 37. Some responding clones were found in pre-infection memory, which suggests that pre-existing cross-reactive memory T cells took part in the SARS-CoV-2 response. Contracting CD4+ clones turned up mainly in the CM and EM memory subsets, whereas EMRA was where CD8+ clones were enriched. Only a couple of mild cases were covered in the study, and larger cohorts including severe cases with pre-infection samples were considered necessary. SARS-CoV-2 specificity of the second-wave clones peaking on day 37 was not confirmed.

The V and J segments used are TRBV18 and TRBJ2-1; a tentative D call is TRBD2 (6 bases match). The TCR sequence derives from an adult woman who had mild COVID-19 (a few samples of this study predate the infection). The sample titles of this study are shuffled in the database, so cell type and time point are left out; the donor was told from shared clones. The material sequenced was PBMCs or a T cell subset sorted from them (not recorded which). The CDR3 region reads CASSPLAGSSYNEQFF. The DNA sequence is as follows: TGTGCCAGCTCCCCACTTGCCGGGAGCTCCTACAATGAGCAGTTCTTC.